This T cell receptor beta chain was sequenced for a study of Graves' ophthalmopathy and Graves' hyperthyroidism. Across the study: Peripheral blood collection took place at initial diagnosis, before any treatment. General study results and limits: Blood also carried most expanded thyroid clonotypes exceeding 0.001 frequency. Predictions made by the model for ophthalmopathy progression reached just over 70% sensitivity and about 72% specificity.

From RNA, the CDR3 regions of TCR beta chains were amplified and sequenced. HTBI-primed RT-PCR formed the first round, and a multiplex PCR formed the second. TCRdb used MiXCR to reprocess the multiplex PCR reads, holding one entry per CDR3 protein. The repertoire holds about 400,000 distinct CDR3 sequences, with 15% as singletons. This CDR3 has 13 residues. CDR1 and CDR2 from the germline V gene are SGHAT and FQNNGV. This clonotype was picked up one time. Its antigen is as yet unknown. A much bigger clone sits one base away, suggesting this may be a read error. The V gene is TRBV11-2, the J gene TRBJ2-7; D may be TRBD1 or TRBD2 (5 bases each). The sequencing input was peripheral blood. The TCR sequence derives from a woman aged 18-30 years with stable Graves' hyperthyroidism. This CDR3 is CSSSSRRGDEQYF. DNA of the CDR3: TGTTCCAGCAGCTCCCGTAGGGGAGACGAGCAGTACTTC.